This T cell receptor beta chain was obtained from a study of blood T cell repertoires in COVID-19. Study details: The analysed material was cDNA or gDNA that came from T cells, B-cell-depleted T cells, or PBMCs.

J lost 5 bases, V lost 11 bases, and 13 bases had no gene match. This CDR3 region has 14 residues. Germline V gives CDR1 LNHDA, CDR2 SQIVND (reference sequence). As originally analysed: Estimated nucleated cell counts came from reference gene primer amplification. Profiling relied on immunoSEQ multiplex PCR, and the TCRdb table lists in-frame clones only, not all of them. V, J and clone size derive from that table, while D and trimming were established from the DNA sequence. The data show about 120,000 clones, approximately 87% seen once. The clonotype originates from a woman in her 70s with acute or convalescent COVID-19. The J gene is TRBJ2-7, the V gene TRBV19, with 9 bases fitting TRBD1. Sample: peripheral blood. In DNA form, the CDR3 reads TGTGCCCTCTCCCTGGGACAGGGATCACACGAGCAGTACTTC. Residues: CALSLGQGSHEQYF.